This is a list of T cell receptor beta chains from one sample in a study of cytomegalovirus exposure and HLA in healthy donors. The table came from immunoSEQ multiplex PCR; TCRdb's copy has only in-frame clones and leaves some out. Here the sample spans about 170,000 clones, under 80% being singletons. Specimen: PBMCs. Receptors were obtained from a human donor in good health. CDR3s include the opening cysteine and the closing phenylalanine or tryptophan. A D gene is named only where the DNA matches it firmly. The listing skips clone size in some rows; elsewhere it reads once, few, many or a size class.

clone size	V gene	J gene	D gene	CDR3 protein	CDR3 DNA
many	TRBV5-4	TRBJ1-5	-	CASSSHGGDQPQHF	TGTGCCAGCAGCTCACATGGGGGGGATCAGCCCCAGCATTTT
-	TRBV27	TRBJ2-3	TRBD2	CASSPRTSGGPARADTQYF	TGTGCCAGCAGTCCACGGACTAGCGGGGGCCCAGCACGTGCAGATACGCAGTATTTT
-	TRBV4-3	TRBJ1-6	-	CASSQDSANSPLHF	TGCGCCAGCAGCCAAGATAGTGCCAATTCACCCCTCCACTTT
few	TRBV5-1	TRBJ1-1	TRBD1	CASSPSQGAGNTEAFF	TGCGCCAGCAGCCCTAGCCAGGGGGCAGGGAACACTGAAGCTTTCTTT
-	TRBV5-6	TRBJ2-7	TRBD2	CASIKAGGQDEQYF	TGTGCCAGCATCAAGGCGGGGGGCCAGGACGAGCAGTACTTC
-	TRBV27	TRBJ2-7	-	CASSLIYSSPEQYF	TGTGCCAGCAGTTTAATCTACTCCTCTCCCGAGCAGTACTTC
few	TRBV11-1	TRBJ2-1	TRBD1	CASSLGTGIHEQFF	TGTGCCAGCAGCTTAGGGACAGGGATACATGAGCAGTTCTTC
-	TRBV19	TRBJ2-7	TRBD1	CASSIGTGYYEQYF	TGTGCCAGTAGTATCGGGACAGGGTACTACGAGCAGTACTTC
-	TRBV27	TRBJ1-1	-	CASRTGLLEAFF	TGTGCCAGCAGAACAGGGCTCCTTGAAGCTTTCTTT
few	TRBV5-1	TRBJ1-5	-	CASSLGRDNQPQHF	TGCGCCAGCAGCTTGGGCCGGGACAATCAGCCCCAGCATTTT
-	TRBV19	TRBJ2-3	-	CASSQGLTDTQYF	TGTGCCAGTAGTCAGGGACTGACAGATACGCAGTATTTT
-	TRBV5-1	TRBJ2-3	-	CASSLLAPSTDTQYF	TGCGCCAGCAGCTTATTAGCGCCTAGCACAGATACGCAGTATTTT
once	TRBV4-1	TRBJ1-2	-	CASSQDMNRGYTF	TGCGCCAGCAGCCAAGATATGAACCGGGGCTACACCTTC
-	TRBV5-1	TRBJ2-7	-	CASSLTGTFNEQYF	TGCGCCAGCAGCTTAACCGGGACATTCAACGAGCAGTACTTC
-	TRBV29-1	TRBJ2-3	-	CSVRGRRASTDTQYF	TGCAGCGTAAGGGGCCGCAGGGCGAGCACAGATACGCAGTATTTT
-	TRBV11-3	TRBJ2-3	-	CASSAPQGDTQYF	TGTGCCAGCAGCGCCCCTCAGGGGGATACGCAGTATTTT
-	TRBV27	TRBJ1-6	TRBD1	CASSSTGGFSPLHF	TGTGCCAGCAGTTCGACAGGGGGATTTTCACCCCTCCACTTT
-	TRBV6-5	TRBJ2-7	TRBD1	CASSRQGAIYEQYF	TGTGCCAGCAGTCGACAGGGGGCTATCTACGAGCAGTACTTC
-	TRBV2	TRBJ1-6	-	CASSPPLEYNSPLHF	TGTGCCAGCAGTCCCCCGTTAGAATATAATTCACCCCTCCACTTT
-	TRBV5-1	TRBJ1-1	TRBD1	CASSSPPGQSMNTEAFF	TGCGCCAGCAGCAGTCCCCCGGGACAGAGCATGAACACTGAAGCTTTCTTT
-	TRBV11-2	TRBJ2-5	TRBD2	CASSLEVPGVSGLETQYF	TGTGCCAGCAGCTTAGAAGTTCCGGGGGTTAGCGGGTTAGAGACCCAGTACTTC
-	TRBV4-1	TRBJ2-2	-	CASSRLSGTGELFF	TGCGCCAGCAGCCGACTTAGTGGAACCGGGGAGCTGTTTTTT
once	TRBV18	TRBJ2-7	-	CASSPAGDSYEQYF	TGTGCCAGCTCACCGGCAGGGGACTCCTACGAGCAGTACTTC
-	TRBV9	TRBJ2-1	-	CASSVATSGYSYNEQFF	TGTGCCAGCAGCGTAGCTACCTCAGGGTACTCCTACAATGAGCAGTTCTTC
-	TRBV18	TRBJ1-2	-	CASSPSPEAYGYTF	TGTGCCAGCTCGCCATCTCCCGAGGCTTATGGCTACACCTTC
-	TRBV9	TRBJ1-5	-	CASSPTPYSNQPQHF	TGTGCCAGCAGCCCGACTCCCTATAGCAATCAGCCCCAGCATTTT
-	TRBV13	TRBJ1-4	TRBD1	CASSYRQGEGNEKLFF	TGTGCCAGCAGCTACCGACAGGGGGAAGGTAATGAAAAACTGTTTTTT
few	TRBV6-1	TRBJ2-7	TRBD1	CASSVIQGGLEQYF	TGTGCCAGCAGTGTAATACAGGGGGGCCTCGAGCAGTACTTC
-	TRBV19	TRBJ2-7	-	CASSMADVYEQYF	TGTGCCAGTAGTATGGCTGATGTCTACGAGCAGTACTTC
-	TRBV4-1	TRBJ2-1	TRBD2	CASSQGLAGGLQQFF	TGCGCCAGCAGCCAAGGACTAGCGGGGGGGCTTCAGCAGTTCTTC
-	TRBV18	TRBJ2-5	TRBD1	CASSPQGDREETQYF	TGTGCCAGCTCACCACAAGGGGACAGGGAAGAGACCCAGTACTTC
-	TRBV18	TRBJ1-2	-	CASSPVQGQGNYGYTF	TGTGCCAGCTCACCAGTGCAGGGTCAAGGGAACTATGGCTACACCTTC